The rows below give T cell receptor beta chains drawn from one sample of a study of blood T cells in healthy people across ages. TCRdb used MiXCR to reprocess the 5' RACE reads, holding one entry per CDR3 protein. Here the sample spans some 670,000 distinct CDR3 sequences, around 52% being singletons. What was sequenced was blood. The receptors come from a woman aged 80 or older in good health. Both conserved end residues are part of each CDR3. Each record gives: CDR3 protein, D gene, CDR3 length, V gene. The D gene is left open where the match is weak.

CASSLAFSYEQYF - 13 TRBV12-3/TRBV12-4
CASSDPWGQGLLETQYF TRBD1 17 TRBV25-1
CASSNTREYYEQYF - 14 TRBV5-1
CSARLYSYEQYF - 12 TRBV20-1
CASSARRGARGYTF - 14 TRBV2
CASSQDPRLEGEAFF - 15 TRBV4-1
CASSVVGGAVEQFF TRBD2 14 TRBV9
CASSVFPGPYEQYF - 14 TRBV9
CASSARTGDNEQFF TRBD1 14 TRBV25-1
CASSVQPGDKNIQYF - 15 TRBV9
CASSVVGVVGYTF - 13 TRBV9
CASILVSLEQYF - 12 TRBV7-9
CASSYRQMGDEQFF - 14 TRBV6-5
CASSSVAVSYNEQFF - 15 TRBV7-9
CASSYQGRGDTEAFF - 15 TRBV6-6
CASSRGTAGEKLFF - 14 TRBV12-3/TRBV12-4
CSGRIKWDRGVGTQYF TRBD1 16 TRBV29-1
CSAYRGLGQYF - 11 TRBV20-1
CASSPRLNIQYF - 12 TRBV12-3/TRBV12-4
CASSRGSHEQFFGPFNGYTF - 20 TRBV6-1
CSARDAGELQETQYF TRBD2 15 TRBV20-1
CASSLRFQEGKTYEQYF - 17 TRBV28
CAISDGGRRNGYTF - 14 TRBV10-3
CAMPNGGVAGAYNEQFF TRBD2 17 TRBV7-2
CASSLVAPIPNEQFF - 15 TRBV7-2
CASRSGRTETQYF - 13 TRBV25-1
CAISVGGIPYEQYF TRBD2 14 TRBV10-3
CASSLAERRRAQETQYF - 17 TRBV7-8
CASSFAAPRSDALAKNIQYF - 20 TRBV5-1
CASRVDRDETQYF TRBD1 13 TRBV2
CASSEFGTGPYSNQPQHF TRBD1 18 TRBV25-1
CASSQVGSSNSKEQFF - 16 TRBV4-3
CASSVLGTLRGYTF - 14 TRBV28
CSAIRSDTQYF - 11 TRBV20-1
CASSFLAGARYEQFF TRBD2 15 TRBV5-1
CASSLGDGVGSPLHF - 15 TRBV5-1
CSARFGATGWFEQYF TRBD1 15 TRBV20-1
CASSFREGRIYEQYF - 15 TRBV7-9
CASSGPGVLDTQYF - 14 TRBV25-1
CASSSWTREETQYF - 14 TRBV5-1